Listed here are 27 T cell receptor beta chains from one sample, sequenced in a study of shared clonotypes between healthy human individuals. As defined, naive CD8 cells were CD45RO-negative and positively selected for CCR7, with terminally differentiated effector memory CD45RA+ cells excluded. Here immunoSEQ multiplex PCR was the method, and the copy in TCRdb shows in-frame clones only, minus some. This table has millions of clones, approximately 94% appearing once. The specimen sequenced was naive CD8+ T cells sorted from blood. The receptors originated from a young man in good health.

As DNA, the CDR3 is TGTGCCAGCAGCTACAGACTAGCGGTTAGCACAGATACGCAGTATTTT. It codes for CASSYRLAVSTDTQYF. This chain connects TRBV14 to TRBJ2-3; 9 positions agree with TRBD2. V lost 5 bases, J lost 0 bases, and 6 bases stayed unmatched. The CDR3 is made up of 16 amino acids. Germline V gene sequence: CDR1 SGHDN, CDR2 FVKESK.

In regard to this clone: Other DNA sequences in this specimen translate into the identical CDR3. V gene TRBV5-1 combines with J gene TRBJ2-7, with D perhaps matching TRBD1 (7 bases). The CDR3 contains 14 residues. CDR1 SGHRS and CDR2 YFSETQ come from the germline V gene. The V and J ends lost 0 bases and 2 bases respectively, with 9 bases between them. CDR3 DNA: TGCGCCAGCAGCTTGGCAGGGGGGACCTACGAGCAGTACTTC. This sequence encodes CASSLAGGTYEQYF. Looking up the rest from reference TRBV5-1 and TRBJ2-7 gives the full variable domain: KAGVTQTPRYLIKTRGQQVTLSCSPISGHRSVSWYQQTPGQGLQFLFEYFSETQRNKGNFPGRFSGRQFSNSRSEMNVSTLELGDSALYLCASSLAGGTYEQYFGPGTRLTVT.

The V and J genes are TRBV4-1 and TRBJ2-1; TRBD1 matches at 9 bases. The CDR3 sequence is 15 residues long. Trimming removed 3 bases from V and 4 bases from J; junction bases left unmatched: 4. CDR1 and CDR2 (germline): MGHRA, YSYEKL. The CDR3, as DNA: TGCGCCAGCAGCCACCGGACAGGGGATTACAATGAGCAGTTCTTC. Translated, it gives CASSHRTGDYNEQFF.

This sequence joins TRBV6-5 and TRBJ1-6; maybe TRBD1 (5 bases). The length of the CDR3 is 14 residues. The V and J ends lost 1 base and 11 bases respectively, with 12 bases between them. Germline lookup yields CDR1 MNHEY and CDR2 SVGAGI. The CDR3 DNA sequence: TGTGCCAGCAGTTACTTGGAGGGACGAACACCCCTCCACTTT. It is translated as CASSYLEGRTPLHF.

With regard to this clone: Other DNA sequences in the sample encode the same CDR3. V usage is TRBV29-1 and J usage is TRBJ2-1, with unresolved D. The CDR3 has 11 residues. Germline CDR1 reads SQVTM; CDR2 reads ANQGSEA. Trimming shortened V by 4 bases and J by 4 bases, and 5 bases separated the two germline ends. The CDR3 loop is CSVVRYNEQFF. In DNA form, the CDR3 reads TGCAGCGTTGTCAGATACAATGAGCAGTTCTTC.

This clone has more than one count but fewer than ten. The identical CDR3 is also encoded by other nucleotide sequences in the sample. The J gene is TRBJ1-5, the V gene TRBV27; D gene uncertain. The CDR3 is made up of 13 amino acids. CDR1 and CDR2 from the germline V gene are MNHEY and SMNVEV (reference sequence). Deletions cut 4 bases from V and 0 bases from J, with 4 bases between. CDR3 nucleotides: TGTGCCAGCAGTTACGGTAGCAATCAGCCCCAGCATTTT. Encoded protein: CASSYGSNQPQHF.

The chain carries TRBV30 and TRBJ2-3; weak D call: TRBD2 (6 bases). V lost 3 bases and J lost 1, with 11 bases in between. CDR3 length: 14 amino acids. Germline assignment: CDR1 GTSNPN and CDR2 SVGIG (reference sequence). Here the CDR3 reads CAWSPGTGTDTQYF. CDR3 nucleotides: TGTGCCTGGAGCCCCGGGACTGGCACAGATACGCAGTATTTT. The full variable domain, rest sourced from reference TRBV30 and TRBJ2-3, is SQTIHQWPATLVQPVGSPLSLECTVEGTSNPNLYWYRQAAGRGLQLLFYSVGIGQISSEVPQNLSASRPQDRQFILSSKKLLLSDSGFYLCAWSPGTGTDTQYFGPGTRLTVL.

This chain joins TRBV6-5 and TRBJ1-6; D not resolved. Trimming took off 0 bases at V and 9 bases at J, with 12 bases between the two ends. This CDR3 spans 15 amino acids. Germline assignment: CDR1 MNHEY and CDR2 SVGAGI. CDR3 sequence: CASSYSPGMGSPLHF. The CDR3 DNA reads as TGTGCCAGCAGTTACTCTCCTGGAATGGGTTCACCCCTCCACTTT.

This sequence joins TRBV27 and TRBJ2-7, with D perhaps matching TRBD1 (6 bases). Looked up from germline, CDR1 is MNHEY and CDR2 is SMNVEV (reference sequence). The germline V and J ends were trimmed by 0 bases and 2 bases, with 17 bases remaining between them. The CDR3 is 17 residues long. The CDR3 sequence is CASSLSSLGQITYEQYF. CDR3 nucleotide sequence: TGTGCCAGCAGTTTATCATCCCTCGGACAGATAACCTACGAGCAGTACTTC.

The V call is TRBV13, the J call TRBJ2-6; D possibly corresponds to TRBD1 (6 bases). Germline CDR1 reads PRHDT; CDR2 reads FYEKMQ (reference sequence). CDR3 length: 19 residues. Trimming cost V 5 bases and J 0 bases, with 20 bases left between them. CDR3 sequence: CASSADAGVSSSGANVLTF. CDR3 DNA: TGTGCCAGCAGCGCCGACGCAGGGGTTTCCTCCTCTGGGGCCAACGTCCTGACTTTC. Full variable domain (missing parts from reference TRBV13 and TRBJ2-6): AAGVIQSPRHLIKEKRETATLKCYPIPRHDTVYWYQQGPGQDPQFLISFYEKMQSDKGSIPDRFSAQQFSDYHSELNMSSLELGDSALYFCASSADAGVSSSGANVLTFGAGSRLTVL.

V and J are TRBV28 and TRBJ2-5; D unresolved. Germline CDR1 is MDHEN and CDR2 is SYDVKM. This CDR3 contains 11 residues. V was trimmed by 4 bases and J by 11 bases, leaving 11 bases between them. As DNA, the CDR3 is TGTGCCAGCAGTTCGAACCCGGAGCAGTACTTC. As protein: CASSSNPEQYF.

The V call is TRBV9, the J call TRBJ2-2; 13 positions agree with TRBD2. V lost 3 bases and J lost 5; bases outside the gene matches: 7. Germline CDR1 reads SGDLS; CDR2 reads YYNGEE. This CDR3 has 17 residues. This CDR3 reads CASSAGLAGVETGELFF. DNA of the CDR3: TGTGCCAGCAGCGCCGGACTAGCGGGAGTCGAGACCGGGGAGCTGTTTTTT.

This clone was counted once. The chain joins TRBV27 to TRBJ2-1; 10 nucleotides agree with TRBD2. V was pared by 4 bases and J by 6 bases, with 6 bases of the junction left unmatched. Germline values: CDR1 MNHEY, CDR2 SMNVEV (reference sequence). This CDR3 region has 15 residues. CDR3 amino acids: CASSSLLAGVNEQFF. For the CDR3, the DNA is TGTGCCAGCAGTTCTCTTCTAGCGGGAGTCAATGAGCAGTTCTTC.

About this clone itself: Other DNA variants within this sample encode the same CDR3. The genes are TRBV4-1 and TRBJ2-2; unclear D gene. In germline, CDR1 is MGHRA, CDR2 YSYEKL. The CDR3 is 12 amino acids. Trimming cost V 3 bases and J 1 base, with 0 bases left between them. This CDR3 reads CASSQNTGELFF. For the CDR3, the DNA is TGCGCCAGCAGCCAGAACACCGGGGAGCTGTTTTTT.

In the case of this clone: In the same sample, other DNA sequences code for this CDR3. This chain joins TRBV27 and TRBJ2-5; weak D call: TRBD2 (5 bases). The CDR3 is 13 amino acids. The germline gives CDR1 MNHEY, CDR2 SMNVEV (reference sequence). V lost 6 bases, J lost 3 bases, and 11 bases lay in between. The chain's CDR3 is CASSSDGEETQYF. The DNA of the CDR3 is TGTGCCAGCAGCTCGGACGGGGAAGAGACCCAGTACTTC.

This chain uses TRBV5-5 with TRBJ1-5; perhaps TRBD1 as D (5 bases). The V end was cut by 5 bases, the J end by 0 bases, with 12 bases between. Germline V CDR1 and CDR2: SGHKS, YYEKEE (reference sequence). The CDR3 is made up of 15 amino acids. The CDR3 here is CASRLVGDSNQPQHF. The DNA of the CDR3 is TGTGCCAGCAGACTGGTGGGGGATAGCAATCAGCCCCAGCATTTT.

The CDR3, as DNA: TGTGCCAGCAGTTTGGGGCTAGCGGGGGTTGCAGAGACCCAGTACTTC. This codes for CASSLGLAGVAETQYF. The V gene is TRBV27, the J gene TRBJ2-5, with 10 bases fitting TRBD2. Per germline, CDR1 MNHEY and CDR2 SMNVEV (reference sequence). The CDR3 has 16 amino acids. Germline trimming cut 3 bases from V and 4 bases from J; bases unmatched to any gene: 8.

V is TRBV19 and J is TRBJ1-5; D possibly corresponds to TRBD1 (5 bases). Germline V gene lookup returns CDR1 LNHDA and CDR2 SQIVND (reference sequence). The V end was cut by 5 bases, the J end by 4 bases, with 12 bases between. This CDR3 is built from 14 residues. In DNA form, the CDR3 reads TGTGCCAGTAGTCCCCGGGACTCAAATCAGCCCCAGCATTTT. It yields the protein CASSPRDSNQPQHF.

The chain couples TRBV7-2 to TRBJ2-7; tentative D call: TRBD1 (5 bases). The length of the CDR3 is 14 residues. V shed 1 base and J shed 2 bases, with 9 bases lying between them. Per germline, CDR1 SGHTA and CDR2 FQGNSA. The CDR3 DNA is TGTGCCAGCAGCTTAGAAGGACAAGCCTACGAGCAGTACTTC. Translating it yields CASSLEGQAYEQYF.

The V gene is TRBV5-6, the J gene TRBJ2-7; the D gene is possibly TRBD1 (6 bases). Trimming took 3 bases from V and 3 from J, leaving 13 bases between them. The CDR3 sequence is 14 residues long. The germline gives CDR1 SGHDT, CDR2 YYEEEE. The CDR3 bases are TGTGCCAGCAGCTCGGGACACCACCTCTACGAGCAGTACTTC. Translating gives CASSSGHHLYEQYF.

The V gene is TRBV11-2, the J gene TRBJ2-7; 8 bases agree with TRBD1. V lost 5 bases to trimming and J lost 2 bases; unmatched junction nucleotides: 11. The CDR3 has 16 residues. Germline V CDR1 and CDR2: SGHAT, FQNNGV. The CDR3 nucleotides read TGTGCCAGCAGCCCTTCCCGCGGGACAGGAACCTACGAGCAGTACTTC. This encodes CASSPSRGTGTYEQYF.

V gene TRBV5-6 combines with J gene TRBJ2-7; 9 bases are shared with TRBD1. Germline loops: CDR1 SGHDT, CDR2 YYEEEE. This CDR3 contains 13 residues. Trimming cost V 7 bases and J 9 bases; bases outside gene matches: 11. The CDR3 region is CASEGTGTLGQYF. The CDR3 nucleotides are TGTGCCAGCGAGGGGACAGGGACCTTGGGGCAGTACTTC.

On this clone itself: The sample contains more than one DNA sequence encoding this CDR3. The V and J genes are TRBV9 and TRBJ2-3; D is undetermined. V was pared by 0 bases and J by 3 bases, with 8 bases between. Germline V gene data show CDR1 as SGDLS and CDR2 as YYNGEE. The length of the CDR3 is 14 residues. CDR3 sequence (DNA): TGTGCCAGCAGCGTAGTCGGAGTTACAGATACGCAGTATTTT. Its protein is CASSVVGVTDTQYF.

The chain couples TRBV30 to TRBJ2-5; 10 bases line up with TRBD2. The DNA end favors TRBJ2-7, so the J call may be wrong. The CDR3 is 13 residues long. The germline CDR1 and CDR2 sequences are GTSNPN and SVGIG (reference sequence). The CDR3: CASEAGGPSEQYF. CDR3 sequence (DNA): TGTGCCTCCGAAGCGGGAGGGCCGAGCGAGCAGTACTTC.

V usage is TRBV10-3 and J usage is TRBJ2-7; 9 nucleotides match TRBD1. Germline assignment: CDR1 ENHRY and CDR2 SYGVKD. The CDR3 covers 15 residues. After removal of 11 bases from V and 4 bases from J, the junction contained 15 bases not matched to a gene. CDR3 amino acids: CAANHPGQGVYEQYF. In nucleotides, the CDR3 is TGTGCCGCCAATCACCCGGGACAGGGTGTATACGAGCAGTACTTC.

This clone was counted a single time. V gene TRBV4-2 combines with J gene TRBJ2-3; D is unclear. CDR1 and CDR2 from the germline V gene are LGHNA and YNFKEQ. Trimming cost V 1 base and J 6 bases, with 14 bases left between them. This CDR3 contains 15 residues. CDR3 protein: CASSQVSADLDTQYF. CDR3 in DNA: TGTGCCAGCAGCCAAGTTTCGGCAGATTTGGATACGCAGTATTTT.

J is TRBJ2-7 and V is TRBV4-1; D is perhaps TRBD1 (7 bases). V was clipped by 5 bases and J by 3 bases, with 17 bases between them. CDR3 length: 15 amino acids. CDR1 MGHRA and CDR2 YSYEKL come from the germline V gene. The DNA for the CDR3 is TGCGCCAGCAGCAACCGCGGGACAGACTACTACGAGCAGTACTTC. Protein product: CASSNRGTDYYEQYF.